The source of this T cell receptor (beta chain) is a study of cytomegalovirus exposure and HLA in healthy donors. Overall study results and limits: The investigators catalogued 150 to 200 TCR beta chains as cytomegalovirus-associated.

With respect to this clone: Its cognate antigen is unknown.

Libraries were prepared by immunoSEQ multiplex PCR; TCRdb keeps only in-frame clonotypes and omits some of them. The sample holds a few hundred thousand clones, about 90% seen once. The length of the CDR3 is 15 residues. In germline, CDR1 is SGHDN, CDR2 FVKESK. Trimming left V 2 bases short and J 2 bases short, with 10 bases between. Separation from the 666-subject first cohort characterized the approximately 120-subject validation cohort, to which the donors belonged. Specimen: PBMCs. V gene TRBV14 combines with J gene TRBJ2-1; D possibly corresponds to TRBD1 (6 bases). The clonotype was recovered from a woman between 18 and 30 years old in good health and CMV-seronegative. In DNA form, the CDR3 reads TGTGCCAGCAGCCAAACAGGGTATCCCTACAATGAGCAGTTCTTC. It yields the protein CASSQTGYPYNEQFF.